This note documents a single TCR beta chain sequence. Its antigen is still unknown. It has no much larger one-base neighbor in the sample; base qualities were not kept. CDR1 and CDR2, per the germline V gene, are MNHEY and SVGAGI. V was cut back by 11 bases and J by 4 bases, leaving a gap of 17 bases between them. Reading from cysteine to phenylalanine, the CDR3 counts 13 amino acids. Only the CDR3 part of the read is kept: 39 bases, read in frame from the first base. The data derive from a study of patients and donors after allogeneic stem cell transplantation (TCRdb year 2020). The library was generated by RT-PCR. The run used a NextSeq 550. TCRdb trimmed public reads at Q25 via fastp, called clones via MiXCR and kept in-frame beta chains. Rows are unified per CDR3 protein, each entry keeping the most common DNA and genes. Present in this sample are approximately 140,000 distinct CDR3 sequences, approximately 35% of which were seen just once. The top ten clones comprise about 50% of the sample.

Sequencing was performed on blood, either unsorted or a sorted T cell fraction (not recorded which). Recombination joined TRBV6-5 with TRBJ2-5, and TRBD1 may be the D gene, going by 6 matching bases. The TCR was taken from a human donor who was either an allogeneic HSCT recipient or a stem cell or donor lymphocyte infusion donor (not recorded which). It is not recorded whose cells these are; they may come from a transplant donor. The DNA sequence reads TGTGCCTCGAAGCGAAGGGGGAGAGAGACCCAGTACTTC. This sequence encodes CASKRRGRETQYF.